Below, 29 T cell receptor beta chains from the same sample are listed, as sequenced in a study of T-cell reconstitution after alpha-beta-depleted transplantation in children. Unique molecular identifiers were incorporated when the TCRbeta library was constructed. Each CDR3 protein gets one entry after TCRdb re-called the PCR reads with MiXCR. The sample has around 480,000 distinct CDR3 sequences; around a third are singletons. The sample consisted of PBMCs from the stem cell graft donor, taken from the stem cell graft. Receptor source: a human donor who donated a stem cell graft to a child with aplastic anemia.

This clonotype was recorded a few times. This rearrangement joins TRBV29-1 to TRBJ1-1, with D possibly matching TRBD1 (5 bases). V was pared by 5 bases and J by 4 bases, with 17 bases between. Germline V gene sequence: CDR1 SQVTM, CDR2 ANQGSEA. The CDR3 has 14 residues. CDR3 nucleotide sequence: TGCAGCGTTATTTGGGGCCAAGGAGGCACTGAAGCTTTCTTT. Translation gives CSVIWGQGGTEAFF.

This clonotype appeared a few times. The chain has TRBV12-3 or TRBV12-4 and TRBJ1-2; no clear D gene. Trimming took off 8 bases at V and 6 bases at J, with 13 bases between the two ends. The CDR3 spans 12 residues. The CDR3 loop is CASGGSSNGYTF. The CDR3 coding sequence is TGTGCCAGCGGTGGCTCCTCGAATGGCTACACCTTC.

The V gene is TRBV10-1, the J gene TRBJ1-4; D is possibly TRBD1 (5 bases). CDR3 length equals 14 residues. V lost 5 bases and J lost 7, with 14 bases in between. Germline assignment: CDR1 WNHNN and CDR2 SYGVQD (reference sequence). The chain's CDR3 is CASSPTVGSEKLFF. The CDR3 DNA reads TGCGCCAGCAGTCCGACAGTGGGGTCTGAAAAACTGTTTTTT.

This clonotype showed up just a few times. The chain recombines TRBV10-3 with TRBJ2-3; D might be TRBD2 (5 bases). This CDR3 contains 15 residues. The V and J ends lost 8 bases and 0 bases respectively, with 15 bases between them. Germline V gene data show CDR1 as ENHRY and CDR2 as SYGVKD. The CDR3 loop reads CAIAPERTSTDTQYF. CDR3 coding DNA: TGTGCCATCGCGCCGGAGCGGACCAGCACAGATACGCAGTATTTT.

This clonotype was counted only a few times. CDR3 sequence (DNA): TGTGCCTGGAGTGAAGGACAGGGGATACTCTATGGCTACACCTTC. This translates into CAWSEGQGILYGYTF. This chain uses TRBV30 with TRBJ1-2; 9 positions match TRBD1. The V segment lost 1 base and the J segment 4 bases; nucleotides outside the gene matches: 7. Germline assignment: CDR1 GTSNPN and CDR2 SVGIG (reference sequence). The CDR3 loop spans 15 amino acids.

The rearrangement joins TRBV28 to TRBJ1-2, with TRBD1 matching over 8 bases. The ends lost 5 bases at V and 8 bases at J; junction bases unmatched: 10. The CDR3 spans 14 residues. The germline V gene encodes CDR1 MDHEN and CDR2 SYDVKM. The chain's CDR3 is CASSTRTGTRGYTF. The CDR3 DNA follows: TGTGCCAGCAGTACCCGGACAGGGACGCGGGGCTACACCTTC.

This clonotype was seen more than once but under ten times. The J gene is TRBJ2-5, the V gene TRBV28; 10 nucleotides align to TRBD2. Germline loops: CDR1 MDHEN, CDR2 SYDVKM. J gave up 1 base and V 4 bases, and 12 bases lay outside the gene matches. The length of the CDR3 is 18 residues. In nucleotides, the CDR3 is TGTGCCAGCAGTTCCCGACAGACTAGCGGGCCCTCCCAAGAGACCCAGTACTTC. Amino acid sequence: CASSSRQTSGPSQETQYF.

This chain joins TRBV12-3 or TRBV12-4 and TRBJ2-5; 7 positions match TRBD2. The V segment lost 7 bases and the J segment 4 bases; nucleotides outside the gene matches: 9. CDR3 length equals 14 residues. The CDR3: CASTGDYASETQYF. For the CDR3, the DNA is TGTGCCAGCACGGGGGACTACGCCTCAGAGACCCAGTACTTC.

J is TRBJ2-1 and V is TRBV7-8, with 8 bases aligning to TRBD2. The CDR3 contains 16 residues. Trimming at V came to 5 bases and at J to 9 bases, leaving 15 bases not matched to a gene. Germline lookup yields CDR1 SGHVS and CDR2 FQNEAQ. The CDR3 nucleotides are TGTGCCAGCAGCAGCCCGGGACTAGGATTTGGCGGTGAGCAGTTCTTC. Amino acid sequence: CASSSPGLGFGGEQFF.

This clonotype was detected only a few times. V usage is TRBV20-1 and J usage is TRBJ2-7; 11 nucleotides align to TRBD2. Unmatched junction bases numbered 3, after V lost 3 bases and J lost 2 bases. The germline V gene has CDR1 DFQATT and CDR2 SNEGSKA (reference sequence). CDR3 length: 14 amino acids. The CDR3 protein is CSARLAGGTYEQYF. The CDR3 DNA follows: TGCAGTGCTAGGTTAGCGGGAGGGACCTACGAGCAGTACTTC.

This clonotype was recorded many times. V usage is TRBV18 and J usage is TRBJ1-5; unclear D gene. Germline-derived CDR1 and CDR2 are KGHSH and LQKENI. Trimming left V 3 bases short and J 4 bases short, with 7 bases between. The CDR3 has 13 residues. DNA for the CDR3: TGTGCCAGCTCACCCGACGGAAATCAGCCCCAGCATTTT. Its translation: CASSPDGNQPQHF.

The CDR3 DNA reads as TGCAGTGCTAGTTCACCAGGGGGGGTTTCCTACGAGCAGTACTTC. This codes for CSASSPGGVSYEQYF. V usage is TRBV20-1 and J usage is TRBJ2-7, with D perhaps matching TRBD1 or TRBD2 (7 bases each). The CDR3 consists of 15 residues. Looked up from germline, CDR1 is DFQATT and CDR2 is SNEGSKA (reference sequence). Trimming removed 3 bases at V and 1 base at J, with 16 bases between.

The rearrangement links TRBV6-5 to TRBJ1-2, with D perhaps matching TRBD1 (6 bases). V lost 6 bases, J lost 8 bases, and 13 bases lay in between. CDR1 is MNHEY and CDR2 is SVGAGI in the germline V gene. This CDR3 region has 12 residues. The CDR3 nucleotides read TGTGCCAGCAGCCGGGGGGGCAGCGGCTACACCTTC. Protein: CASSRGGSGYTF.

This clonotype was counted only a few times. The chain employs TRBV5-1 and TRBJ2-7; the D gene is possibly TRBD2 (5 bases). This CDR3 has 12 residues. V dropped 2 bases and J dropped 5 bases, with 8 bases sitting between them. Germline CDR1 and CDR2: SGHRS and YFSETQ. Here the CDR3 DNA reads TGCGCCAGCAGCTTCGGGGAGCACGAGCAGTACTTC. Translated, it gives CASSFGEHEQYF.

The sample holds a few counts of this clonotype. The chain couples TRBV28 to TRBJ2-3; possibly TRBD2 for D (7 bases). The CDR3 runs 14 residues. Germline assignment: CDR1 MDHEN and CDR2 SYDVKM. Trimming took 2 bases from V and 8 from J, leaving 14 bases between them. The CDR3 here is CASSLTSRGATQYF. DNA for the CDR3: TGTGCCAGCAGTTTAACAAGCCGGGGGGCTACGCAGTATTTT.

The chain couples TRBV5-6 to TRBJ2-3; D is possibly TRBD2 (6 bases). The CDR3 runs to 14 residues. Germline V CDR1 and CDR2: SGHDT, YYEEEE. V lost 6 bases and J lost 1, with 12 bases in between. The CDR3, as DNA: TGTGCCAGCACCCAGACGGGGGGCACAGATACGCAGTATTTT. It translates to CASTQTGGTDTQYF.

This clonotype was seen at least ten times. The chain links TRBV6-2 or TRBV6-3 to TRBJ2-2; 7 bases fit TRBD1. The CDR3 covers 14 residues. The germline gives CDR1 MNHEY, CDR2 SVGEGT. V gave up 6 bases and J gave up 7 bases; unmatched junction bases: 8. CDR3 region: CASSLTGSGGELFF. DNA for the CDR3: TGTGCCAGCAGCCTGACAGGGAGCGGCGGGGAGCTGTTTTTT.

This clonotype was recorded a few times. CDR3 nucleotide sequence: TGTGCAAGTCGCTTAGTAGCCCTAGCGGGAGAAGATACGCAGTATTTT. Protein product: CASRLVALAGEDTQYF. The chain uses TRBV12-2 and TRBJ2-3; the listed D gene, TRBD2, was not tested against the DNA. TRBV12-2 is flagged as a pseudogene. The length of the CDR3 is 16 residues.

This clonotype was observed a few times. The chain combines TRBV6-5 with TRBJ2-7; either TRBD1 or TRBD2 may supply D (6 bases each). CDR3 length: 15 amino acids. Trimming shortened V by 0 bases and J by 7 bases, and 16 bases separated the two germline ends. Germline CDR1 MNHEY, CDR2 SVGAGI. In DNA, the CDR3 is TGTGCCAGCAGTTACTCGATCGCGGGCGGGACAGAGCAGTACTTC. Translating it yields CASSYSIAGGTEQYF.

This clonotype was picked up a small number of times. V usage is TRBV6-1 and J usage is TRBJ1-5, with 10 nucleotides matching TRBD1. Germline V gene sequence: CDR1 MNHNS, CDR2 SASEGT. The CDR3 contains 14 residues. V dropped 4 bases and J dropped 6; count of bases not matched to a gene: 3. The CDR3: CASSVGQGGQPQHF. CDR3 DNA sequence: TGTGCCAGCAGTGTTGGACAGGGGGGTCAGCCCCAGCATTTT.

J is TRBJ2-7 and V is TRBV10-3; TRBD1 aligns across 8 bases. The germline V gene encodes CDR1 ENHRY and CDR2 SYGVKD. V lost 6 bases and J lost 2; bases outside the gene matches: 3. This CDR3 comprises 13 residues. The CDR3 here is CAISGQGAYEQYF. CDR3 in DNA: TGTGCCATCAGCGGACAGGGAGCCTACGAGCAGTACTTC.

This clonotype was seen a handful of times. The rearrangement uses TRBV29-1 and TRBJ2-6; 9 bases fit TRBD1. The CDR3 is 14 amino acids. CDR1 and CDR2 (germline): SQVTM, ANQGSEA. The trim removed 4 bases at V and 2 bases at J, leaving 0 bases unmatched. This CDR3 is CSVGQGAGANVLTF. Written as DNA, the CDR3 is TGCAGCGTTGGACAGGGGGCTGGGGCCAACGTCCTGACTTTC.

The V and J genes are TRBV12-3 or TRBV12-4 and TRBJ2-2; 7 nucleotides line up with TRBD1. The CDR3 spans 15 residues. J was trimmed by 6 bases and V by 5 bases; bases with no gene match: 9. The CDR3 nucleotides are TGTGCCAGCAGTCCTACACCGACAGGGCCCGGGGAGCTGTTTTTT. Its translation: CASSPTPTGPGELFF.

The chain combines TRBV20-1 with TRBJ2-1, with a possible D match to TRBD2 (6 bases). Germline V gene data show CDR1 as DFQATT and CDR2 as SNEGSKA (reference sequence). Trimming took off 2 bases at V and 4 bases at J, with 12 bases between the two ends. The CDR3 sequence is 14 residues long. The CDR3 here is CSARLADYYNEQFF. Written as DNA, the CDR3 is TGCAGTGCTAGATTAGCGGACTATTACAATGAGCAGTTCTTC.

The CDR3 nucleotides are TGTGCCAGCAGTCAGTGGGGGGAGCCCTCCCCCTACTACGAGCAGTACTTC. Amino acids: CASSQWGEPSPYYEQYF. The chain employs TRBV28 and TRBJ2-7; maybe TRBD2 (6 bases). V was pared by 5 bases and J by 3 bases, with 23 bases between. Germline CDR1 MDHEN, CDR2 SYDVKM. The CDR3 runs to 17 residues. The whole variable domain, remainder taken from reference TRBV28 and TRBJ2-7, is DVKVTQSSRYLVKRTGEKVFLECVQDMDHENMFWYRQDPGLGLRLIYFSYDVKMKEKGDIPEGYSVSREKKERFSLILESASTNQTSMYLCASSQWGEPSPYYEQYFGPGTRLTVT.

There are a few counts of this clonotype. V gene TRBV4-3 combines with J gene TRBJ1-2; tentative D call: TRBD1 (5 bases). The CDR3 spans 15 residues. The V and J ends lost 0 bases and 9 bases respectively, with 17 bases between them. The V gene's germline CDR1 is LGHNA and CDR2 YSLEER. CDR3 amino acids: CASSQDIMNGASYTF. As DNA, the CDR3 is TGCGCCAGCAGCCAAGATATCATGAACGGGGCCAGCTACACCTTC.

This chain uses TRBV12-3 or TRBV12-4 with TRBJ1-1; D is possibly TRBD1 (6 bases). The ends were cut back, 5 bases at V and 1 base at J, with 14 bases in the middle. The CDR3 length is 15 residues. CDR3 region: CASSPQGNQNTEAFF. The CDR3 bases are TGTGCCAGCAGTCCGCAGGGGAATCAGAACACTGAAGCTTTCTTT.

The table lists this clonotype with a few counts. The chain uses TRBV29-1 and TRBJ1-1; 7 bases match TRBD1. The CDR3 extends over 12 amino acids. Trimming took 5 bases from V and 5 from J; bases not matched to a gene: 5. CDR1 is SQVTM and CDR2 is ANQGSEA in the germline V gene. CDR3 residues: CSVHRGVTEAFF. CDR3 nucleotide sequence: TGCAGCGTTCACAGGGGAGTTACTGAAGCTTTCTTT. Full variable domain (remainder filled in from reference TRBV29-1 and TRBJ1-1): SAVISQKPSRDICQRGTSLTIQCQVDSQVTMMFWYRQQPGQSLTLIATANQGSEATYESGFVIDKFPISRPNLTFSTLTVSNMSPEDSSIYLCSVHRGVTEAFFGQGTRLTVV.

This clonotype was seen a few times. The rearrangement links TRBV20-1 to TRBJ2-5, with 8 nucleotides matching TRBD2. Per germline, CDR1 DFQATT and CDR2 SNEGSKA (reference sequence). CDR3 length equals 14 residues. The trim removed 3 bases at V and 2 bases at J, leaving 5 bases unmatched. The CDR3 sequence is CSASGGARQETQYF. CDR3 coding DNA: TGCAGTGCTAGCGGGGGGGCCAGGCAAGAGACCCAGTACTTC.